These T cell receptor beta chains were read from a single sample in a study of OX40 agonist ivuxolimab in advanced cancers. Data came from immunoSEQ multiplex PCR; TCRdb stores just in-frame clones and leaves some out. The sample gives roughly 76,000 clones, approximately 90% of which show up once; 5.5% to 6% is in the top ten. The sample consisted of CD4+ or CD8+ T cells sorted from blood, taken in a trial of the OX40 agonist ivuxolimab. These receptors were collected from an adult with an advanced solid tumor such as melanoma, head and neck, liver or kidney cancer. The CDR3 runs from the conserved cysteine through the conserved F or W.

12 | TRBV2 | CASSPRSNTIYF
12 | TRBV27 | CASSSGTAEAFF
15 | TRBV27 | CASSLQTLGRSEQYF
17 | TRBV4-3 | CASSQGQVMIGTDTQYF
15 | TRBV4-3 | CASSQESDWNTEAFF
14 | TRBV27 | CASRAGISNQPQHF
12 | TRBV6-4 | CASSEGAGELFF
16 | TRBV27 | CASSLSGGGMSYEQYF
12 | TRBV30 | CAWSSLWDTQYF
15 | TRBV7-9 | CASSLAVGPKNIQYF
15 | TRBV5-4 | CASSFLAGGVETQYF
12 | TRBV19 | CASSPGRLEAFF
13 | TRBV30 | CAWSVLTGDTQYF
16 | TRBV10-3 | CASRVSKTTGLDGYTF
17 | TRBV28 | CASSPGTSGSRTDTQYF
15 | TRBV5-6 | CASSPEALSGNTIYF
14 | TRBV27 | CASRVGVDGNEQFF
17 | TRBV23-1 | CASKRDRGPHGTYGYTF
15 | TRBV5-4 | CASSLQGAGANVLTF
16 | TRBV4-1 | CASSQDPGTFSYEQYF
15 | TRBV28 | CASSFLAGGYNEQFF
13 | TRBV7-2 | CASGGQWTYEQYF
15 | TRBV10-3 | CAISDRDTVNTEAFF
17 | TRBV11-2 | CASSSGGRGPSTGELFF
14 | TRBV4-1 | CASSRILDTDTQYF
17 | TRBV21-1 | CASSKKRGVGGRNGYTF
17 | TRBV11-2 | CASSYGRTGREQETQYF
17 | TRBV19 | CASSTGLAGGLFNEQFF
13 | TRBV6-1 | CASMGGVNTEAFF
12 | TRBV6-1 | CASSDRGPPLHF
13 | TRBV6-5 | CASSYGGGNGYTF